Described below is a single T cell receptor (beta chain) sequence and its context. Its antigen remains unidentified. Per-nucleotide qualities are absent, and no much larger clonotype sits a single base away. The data were taken from a study of blood T cell repertoires in COVID-19 (dated by TCRdb to about 2020). Turning to the overall study: Samples from collaborators originated in the United States, Italy and Spain and spanned both the acute and convalescent phases of COVID-19. Nearly every sample came with metadata listing a de-identified subject ID, COVID-19 status, age in years and sex. The dataset comprised deeply sampled blood TCRbeta repertoires from subjects exposed to, actively infected with, or recovered from COVID-19. The repertoires were made available in a free public database intended to serve as a resource for research on the immune response to SARS-CoV-2. Samples were obtained from the ongoing ImmuneRACE study (first 160 participants) and from 950 to 1,500 subjects provided by 6 global collaborators. The material from the prospective study consisted of cDNA or gDNA derived from T cells, B-cell-depleted T cells, or PBMCs. Where available, HLA class I and class II types were taken from metadata supplied by the sample provider and were not determined by assay-based typing.

General study outcomes and caveats: The quantity of clinical and demographic metadata differed by source and by participant and was supplied without curation.

Collaborating institutions collected whole blood in K2EDTA tubes following their own protocols. For TCRbeta analysis, collaborator samples were shipped as frozen whole blood, as isolated PBMCs, or as DNA extracted from either sample type. The CDR3 measures 13 amino acids from cysteine to phenylalanine. The kept DNA is CDR3 alone, 39 bases in frame from the first base. Trimming costs V 2 bases and J 2 bases, and their ends lie 6 bases apart. CDR1 is given as LGHNA and CDR2 as YSLEER, both from the germline V gene. TCRbeta CDR3 regions were amplified from genomic DNA using the immunoSEQ Assay, a bias-controlled multiplex PCR. The original pipeline was this. The number of nucleated cells in each sample was estimated by amplification of reference gene primers within the assay. To quantify the absolute abundance of each unique TCRbeta CDR3 rearrangement, sequence reads were collapsed and filtered. For each sample, productive Simpson clonality was calculated by taking the square root of Simpson's diversity index across productive rearrangements. TCRdb stores this immuneACCESS table with in-frame sequences only. Part of the clones is absent; in the studies checked, under half of the shortfall reflects unresolved V genes, and no reason is known for the rest. For V, J and clone size, that table is used; D and trimming come from the DNA. The sample table shows a few hundred thousand clones, and 87% are seen once. The leading ten clones occupy roughly 3% of the sample.

The TCR was taken from a man aged 18-30 years with active or convalescent COVID-19. This chain joins TRBV4-3 to TRBJ1-1; the D gene remains uncertain. Input material: peripheral blood. The DNA sequence reads TGCGCCAGCAGCCAAACGGGTAACACTGAAGCTTTCTTT. Its amino acids are CASSQTGNTEAFF.